This is a list of T cell receptor beta chains from one sample in a study of T cell repertoires in cytomegalovirus infection. A single record per CDR3 protein comes from TCRdb applying MiXCR to the reads. The sample lists more than 400,000 distinct CDR3 sequences; 26% were seen once. The specimen sequenced was PBMCs. These TCRs come from a human donor in good health (CMV status not recorded). Some clones in this sample may be carry-over from other donors' samples. Both conserved end residues are part of each CDR3. A D gene is named only where the DNA matches it firmly. Clone size, where shown, is once, few, many, or a class for clones that have expanded.

. . TRBJ2-3 TRBV28 TGTGCCAGCAGTTTAATGGGGGTCGGGAGCACAGATACGCAGTATTTT CASSLMGVGSTDTQYF
. . TRBJ1-2 TRBV7-2 TGTGCCAGCAGGGAGCTACAGCTACCCCTCTATGGCTACACCTTC CASRELQLPLYGYTF
. . TRBJ2-1 TRBV19 TGTGCCAGTAATCGTAGGGGGAGGGATGAGCAGTTCTTC CASNRRGRDEQFF
. few TRBJ1-1 TRBV6-6 TGTGCCAGCAGTTACTCTGGCAGGGGAGAGATGAACACTGAAGCTTTCTTT CASSYSGRGEMNTEAFF
. . TRBJ1-5 TRBV14 TGTGCCAGCAGCCAGTATCTTGGACGGAGCAATCAGCCCCAGCATTTT CASSQYLGRSNQPQHF
TRBD1 . TRBJ1-1 TRBV10-3 TGTGCCATCAGTGAAAGGACAGGGATCGCTGAAGCTTTCTTT CAISERTGIAEAFF
TRBD1 many TRBJ2-7 TRBV7-2 TGTGCCAGCAGCGAAAGGGACAGCCACTACGAGCAGTACTTC CASSERDSHYEQYF
TRBD2 many TRBJ2-5 TRBV7-2 TGTGCCAGCAGCGACCCTACTAGCGGGAGAGGAGAGACCCAGTACTTC CASSDPTSGRGETQYF
. . TRBJ1-6 TRBV15 TGTGCCACCAGCCCCGAGAGGGATAATTCACCCCTCCACTTT CATSPERDNSPLHF
TRBD2 few TRBJ2-1 TRBV12-3/TRBV12-4 TGTGCCAGCAGTCGGGGACTAGATGAGCAGTTCTTC CASSRGLDEQFF
. . TRBJ1-1 TRBV12-3/TRBV12-4 TGTGCCAGCGGGATGAACACTGAAGCTTTCTTT CASGMNTEAFF
. . TRBJ1-1 TRBV19 TGTGCCAGTAGTATAACTGGGTCTAGCGGAGCTTTCTTT CASSITGSSGAFF
. . TRBJ1-1 TRBV2 TGTGCCAGCAGTGATACTGGAGGCAGGGGTGAAGCTTTCTTT CASSDTGGRGEAFF
. . TRBJ2-1 TRBV25-1 TGTGCCAGCAGTTTTACCGGGGCTGGGAATGAGCAGTTCTTC CASSFTGAGNEQFF
TRBD1 . TRBJ1-1 TRBV18 TGTGCCAGCTCACCTGGACAGGGTGTCACTGAAGCTTTCTTT CASSPGQGVTEAFF
. . TRBJ1-5 TRBV19 TGTGCCAGTAGTATAGGGAGATCTGATCAGCCCCAGCATTTT CASSIGRSDQPQHF
. . TRBJ1-1 TRBV27 TGTGCCAGCAGTTTCACCCAACGGGGTAAGGCTTTCTTT CASSFTQRGKAFF
. few TRBJ2-1 TRBV5-8 TGTGCCAGCAGCTTGGTGACTAGGGTATTCTTC CASSLVTRVFF
. few TRBJ1-3 TRBV18 TGTGCCAGCTCCGCCGGGCAGGCTGGAAACACCATATATTTT CASSAGQAGNTIYF
. few TRBJ2-7 TRBV29-1 TGCAGCGTTCTACTAGCCTACGAGCAGTACTTC CSVLLAYEQYF
. . TRBJ2-1 TRBV10-3 TGTGCCATCAGGGAGGGAGTTACCAATGAGCAGTTCTTC CAIREGVTNEQFF
TRBD2 . TRBJ2-3 TRBV28 TGTGCCAGCAGTTCGAGGACTAGCGGGAAAACAGATACGCAGTATTTT CASSSRTSGKTDTQYF
. many TRBJ2-3 TRBV12-3/TRBV12-4 TGTGCCTCCAGGGTAAGGAGCACAGATACGCAGTATTTT CASRVRSTDTQYF
TRBD1 . TRBJ1-1 TRBV20-1 TGCAGTGCAGCAGGGGGGCTCTTT CSAAGGLF
TRBD2 . TRBJ2-1 TRBV5-6 TGTGCCAGCAGCTTGTGGGCTAGCGGCAACAATGAGCAGTTCTTC CASSLWASGNNEQFF
. few TRBJ2-5 TRBV6-2/TRBV6-3 TGTGCCAGCAGTTACTCGAAGCTAGCGGTCCAGAGGGGGGGGGAGACCCAGTACTTC CASSYSKLAVQRGGETQYF
. many TRBJ1-2 TRBV7-2 TGTGCCAGCAGCCGGAATTCAGGGGTCAATGGCTACACCTTC CASSRNSGVNGYTF
TRBD1 . TRBJ2-7 TRBV20-1 TGCAGTGCTTGGACAGGGGCGACCTACGAGCAGTACTTC CSAWTGATYEQYF
TRBD2 . TRBJ2-1 TRBV27 TGTGCCAGCAGTTTATGGGGGGGTAGGGGAGGCAATGAGCAGTTCTTC CASSLWGGRGGNEQFF
TRBD2 . TRBJ2-2 TRBV5-4 TGTGCCAGCAACCCATCAGGACTAGCCGGGGAGCTGTTTTTT CASNPSGLAGELFF
. . TRBJ1-1 TRBV13 TGTGCCAGCACCCGGAGCCGTACAGCGGAAGCTTTCTTT CASTRSRTAEAFF
. . TRBJ2-1 TRBV5-1 TGCGCCAGCAGCCATCTACAGGGTAATGAGCAGTTCTTC CASSHLQGNEQFF
. . TRBJ1-5 TRBV7-2 TGTGCCAGCAGCTTGGAACAGGGTTATCAGCCCCAGCATTTT CASSLEQGYQPQHF
. . TRBJ2-2 TRBV29-1 TGCAGCGGGGGGTCTGCGGACACCGGGGAGCTGTTTTTT CSGGSADTGELFF
. few TRBJ2-7 TRBV7-2 TGTGCCAGCAGCTTACTCCTAGCCCGCCTCTACGAGCAGTACTTC CASSLLLARLYEQYF
. many TRBJ1-1 TRBV19 TGTGCCAGTAGTATAGTGTTTGGTAGCACTGAAGCTTTCTTT CASSIVFGSTEAFF
. few TRBJ1-1 TRBV15 TGTGCCACCAGCAGAGATCACAGGGAAGGCTCTGAAGCTTTCTTT CATSRDHREGSEAFF
. few TRBJ2-5 TRBV12-3/TRBV12-4 TGTGCCAGCAGTTTAGCGGGGTCCGGGACCCAGTACTTC CASSLAGSGTQYF
TRBD1 . TRBJ1-2 TRBV7-2 TGTGCCAGCAGCTTAGCCTCAACCGGGACAGGGGCGCTAGCTAACTATGGCTACACCTTC CASSLASTGTGALANYGYTF
TRBD1 many TRBJ2-5 TRBV6-2/TRBV6-3 TGTGCCAGCAGTTACTCGCAGGGGGCGTCGAGGGAGACCCAGTACTTC CASSYSQGASRETQYF
. . TRBJ1-2 TRBV25-1 TGTGCCAGCAGTGAAGGGGGTCAAACCTATGGCTACACCTTC CASSEGGQTYGYTF
TRBD1 few TRBJ1-5 TRBV19 TGTGCCAGTAGTTATGGACAGGGTGTGGACCAGCCCCAGCATTTT CASSYGQGVDQPQHF
. few TRBJ1-2 TRBV12-3/TRBV12-4 TGTGCCAGCAGTGTCGGGGACAACTATGGCTACACCTTC CASSVGDNYGYTF
. . TRBJ2-2 TRBV7-8 TGTGCCAGCAGGGAGCCCGGGGAGCTGTTTTTT CASREPGELFF
TRBD1 . TRBJ1-5 TRBV29-1 TGCAGCGCGAGGACAGGGCATAGCAATCAGCCCCAGCATTTT CSARTGHSNQPQHF
. few TRBJ2-1 TRBV12-3/TRBV12-4 TGTGCCAGCAGAGGCCAGCGGGAGCAGTTCTTC CASRGQREQFF